The T cell receptor beta chain described here comes from a study of PD-1 blockade in classical Hodgkin lymphoma. Repertoires were generated with immunoSEQ multiplex PCR, while TCRdb's copy carries only in-frame clones and drops some. The sample includes around 100,000 clones, 80% to 90% of them seen just once. Brentuximab vedotin exposure varied among the patients, all of whom had relapsed after autologous stem cell transplantation. The clonotype originates from a human donor with classical Hodgkin lymphoma. The source material was peripheral blood mononuclear cells (PBMCs), sampled before the second cycle of nivolumab.

CDR3 residues: CASSPYGGGITDTQYF. The CDR3 DNA follows: TGTGCCAGCAGCCCTTACGGGGGGGGGATCACAGATACGCAGTATTTT. The chain uses TRBV7-2 and TRBJ2-3; TRBD2 matches at 8 bases. Germline V lookup: CDR1 SGHTA, CDR2 FQGNSA. The CDR3 runs to 16 residues. With V trimmed by 5 bases and J by 2 bases, 9 bases remained unmatched.